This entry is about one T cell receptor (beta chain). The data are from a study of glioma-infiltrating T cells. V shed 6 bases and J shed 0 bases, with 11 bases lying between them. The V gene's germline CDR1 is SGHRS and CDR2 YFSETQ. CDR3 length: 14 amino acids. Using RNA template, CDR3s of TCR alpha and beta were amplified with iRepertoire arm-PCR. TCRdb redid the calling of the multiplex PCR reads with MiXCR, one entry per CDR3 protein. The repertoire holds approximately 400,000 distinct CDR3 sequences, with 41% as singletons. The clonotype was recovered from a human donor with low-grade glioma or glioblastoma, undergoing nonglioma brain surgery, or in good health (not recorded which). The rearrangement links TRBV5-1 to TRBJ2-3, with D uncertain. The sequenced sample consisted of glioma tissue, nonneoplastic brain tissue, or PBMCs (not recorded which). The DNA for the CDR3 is TGCGCCAGCATGACTGGAAGCAGCACAGATACGCAGTATTTT. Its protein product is CASMTGSSTDTQYF.